This T cell receptor (beta chain) derives from a study of blood T cell repertoires in COVID-19 (dated by TCRdb to 2020 to 2021). Describing the broader study: Recovered participants in ImmuneRACE Cohort 3 were defined as having two consecutive negative NP/OP PCR tests, clearance from a healthcare professional, or resolution of symptoms. Collaborator samples came from the United States, Italy and Spain and covered acute and convalescent phases of COVID-19. The prospective study material was composed of cDNA or gDNA derived from T cells, B-cell-depleted T cells, or PBMCs. Deeply sampled blood TCRbeta repertoires from subjects exposed to, actively infected with, or recovered from COVID-19 were included in the dataset. The repertoires were made available in a free public database intended to serve as a resource for research on the immune response to SARS-CoV-2. The samples were drawn from the first 160 participants of the ongoing ImmuneRACE study and from over a thousand subjects provided by 6 global collaborators. A de-identified subject ID, COVID-19 status, age in years and sex were almost always included in the sample metadata. HLA class I and class II types, where available, came from metadata supplied by the sample provider rather than from assay-based typing.

Results and caveats for the whole study, not just this receptor: The quantity of clinical and demographic metadata differed by source and by participant and was supplied without curation.

In the prospective study, participants were roughly 18 to 100 years old, resided in about two dozen geographic areas of the United States, and were enrolled through a virtual design. In the prospective study, participants were assigned to cohorts based on the clinical history participants reported in a screening survey and a study questionnaire. Each participant in the prospective study had whole blood, serum and a nasopharyngeal or oropharyngeal swab collected by mobile phlebotomists. Prospective study participants could optionally give additional blood draws and questionnaires over a roughly two-month period. Before DNA extraction, blood samples from the prospective study were shipped at room temperature or frozen. With regard to this clone: Its binding antigen is unknown. Base quality data are lacking; no much larger clone is found one base away.

The germline V gene yields MDHEN for CDR1 and SYDVKM for CDR2. The CDR3 numbers 15 residues from cysteine through phenylalanine. CDR3 DNA only is kept here, 45 bases in frame from base 1. V trim: 5 bases; J trim: 3 bases; unmatched bases: 9. The immunoSEQ Assay, a bias-controlled multiplex PCR, was used to amplify TCRbeta CDR3 regions from genomic DNA. From the authors' description of their analysis: Within the assay, amplification of reference gene primers was used to estimate how many nucleated cells each sample contained. To quantify the absolute abundance of each unique TCRbeta CDR3 rearrangement, sequence reads were collapsed and filtered. For each sample, productive Simpson clonality was calculated as the square root of Simpson's diversity index over productive rearrangements. TCRdb's version of the immuneACCESS table is confined to in-frame rearrangements and falls short of the full clone set. An unresolved V gene accounts for under half of the shortfall where checked; the remainder is of unknown origin. V and J calls and clone size are given by that table; D and trimming were obtained from the DNA. Counted in this sample were around 360,000 clones; around 87% of them appeared once. About 1.9% of the sample is taken by the ten largest.

Here the chain combines TRBV28 and TRBJ2-7; 8 nucleotides in the junction match TRBD2. This clonotype originated in a man aged 35-49 years in a cohort exposed to, infected with or recovered from COVID-19 (not recorded which). Material for sequencing was PBMCs or T cells enriched from blood (not recorded which). In nucleotide form, the sequence is TGTGCCAGCAGTCCTACTAGCGGAAGAAACTACGAGCAGTACTTC. This yields the protein CASSPTSGRNYEQYF.